The 18 T cell receptor beta chains presented below share a single source sample, sequenced in a study of shared clonotypes between healthy human individuals. Here immunoSEQ multiplex PCR was the method, and the copy in TCRdb shows in-frame clones only, minus some. The table includes roughly 2.6 million clones, around 90% detected once. The sequenced sample consisted of naive CD4+ T cells sorted from blood. Subset defined: CD45RA+ positively selected. Receptors were obtained from a man between 18 and 35 years old in good health.

This sequence joins TRBV4-1 and TRBJ2-2, with TRBD2 matching over 12 bases. V lost 4 bases to trimming and J lost 7 bases; unmatched junction nucleotides: 13. CDR3 length: 18 amino acids. CDR1 is MGHRA and CDR2 is YSYEKL in the germline V gene. Here the CDR3 reads CASSPLILAGGVVGELFF. The CDR3 bases are TGCGCCAGCAGCCCCTTAATACTAGCGGGAGGAGTCGTCGGGGAGCTGTTTTTT.

The chain employs TRBV5-1 and TRBJ2-7; a weak D match, TRBD1 (6 bases). V gave up 3 bases and J gave up 6 bases, with 16 bases separating them. Per germline, CDR1 SGHRS and CDR2 YFSETQ. CDR3 length: 14 amino acids. Written as DNA, the CDR3 is TGCGCCAGCAGCTATAGGACAGCTGAAGGCGAGCAGTACTTC. Translation: CASSYRTAEGEQYF. The entire variable domain, with the rest obtained from reference TRBV5-1 and TRBJ2-7, is as follows: KAGVTQTPRYLIKTRGQQVTLSCSPISGHRSVSWYQQTPGQGLQFLFEYFSETQRNKGNFPGRFSGRQFSNSRSEMNVSTLELGDSALYLCASSYRTAEGEQYFGPGTRLTVT.

This clone came up once. The chain employs TRBV28 and TRBJ2-3; maybe TRBD1 (5 bases). This CDR3 is built from 14 residues. Trimming stripped 7 bases from V and 2 bases from J, with 13 bases between. CDR1 MDHEN and CDR2 SYDVKM come from the germline V gene. The CDR3 nucleotides read TGTGCCAGCACCATCCAAGGGGACACAGATACGCAGTATTTT. As protein: CASTIQGDTDTQYF.

About this clone itself: Germline and junction disagree at one end, which may indicate a read error. The gene calls are TRBV7-7 and TRBJ2-5, with D perhaps assigned TRBD1 or TRBD2 (5 bases each). Germline loops: CDR1 SSHAT, CDR2 FNYEAQ (reference sequence). This CDR3 spans 14 amino acids. The CDR3 nucleotides read TGTGCTAGCAGCTTAGCTCCAGGGACGGAGACCCAGTACTTC. It yields the protein CASSLAPGTETQYF.

This clone came up once. V gene TRBV6-4 combines with J gene TRBJ2-5, with 10 bases aligning to TRBD2. Trimming removed 5 bases from V and 5 bases from J; junction bases left unmatched: 2. Germline V gene data show CDR1 as MRHNA and CDR2 as SNTAGT. CDR3 length equals 13 residues. DNA for the CDR3: TGTGCCAGCAGTCCTAGCGGGAGCGAGACCCAGTACTTC. This codes for CASSPSGSETQYF.

The genes are TRBV5-4 and TRBJ2-3, with a tentative D call TRBD2 (5 bases). V was pared by 0 bases and J by 2 bases, with 7 bases between. The CDR3 extends over 14 amino acids. Germline CDR1 and CDR2: SGHNT and YYREEE (reference sequence). CDR3 sequence (DNA): TGTGCCAGCAGCTTGGCTAGCCCCACAGATACGCAGTATTTT. Translation: CASSLASPTDTQYF.

The genes are TRBV6-6 and TRBJ2-7, with 11 bases lining up with TRBD2. Germline-derived CDR1 and CDR2 are MNHNY and SVGAGI (reference sequence). This CDR3 has 14 amino acids. With V trimmed by 2 bases and J by 6 bases, 3 bases remained unmatched. CDR3 sequence reads: CASSYVTSGSEQYF. The CDR3 coding sequence is TGTGCCAGCAGTTACGTTACTAGCGGGAGCGAGCAGTACTTC.

The chain combines TRBV27 with TRBJ2-7; 12 bases line up with TRBD1. After removal of 5 bases from V and 4 bases from J, the junction contained 15 bases not matched to a gene. Per germline, CDR1 MNHEY and CDR2 SMNVEV (reference sequence). There are 18 residues in the CDR3. The CDR3: CASSAPGQGANNGYEQYF. The CDR3 DNA reads as TGTGCCAGCAGTGCTCCGGGACAGGGGGCGAATAATGGTTACGAGCAGTACTTC.

In its sample, this clone was seen a few times. V is TRBV28 and J is TRBJ1-4; D perhaps matches TRBD1 (5 bases). There are 14 residues in the CDR3. Germline V gives CDR1 MDHEN, CDR2 SYDVKM. V was shortened by 5 bases and J by 7 bases, with 14 bases between the two germline ends. CDR3 sequence (DNA): TGTGCCAGCAGTACCTCGCCGGGGCTTGAAAAACTGTTTTTT. Translating gives CASSTSPGLEKLFF.

This chain uses TRBV5-6 with TRBJ2-2; 7 nucleotides agree with TRBD1. CDR1 SGHDT and CDR2 YYEEEE come from the germline V gene. Losses at the gene ends were 10 bases for V and 1 base for J; bases not matched to a gene: 16. The CDR3 is 17 residues long. Written as DNA, the CDR3 is TGTGCCTCACTACGGGACAGCACTATAAGGAACACCGGGGAGCTGTTTTTT. It yields the protein CASLRDSTIRNTGELFF.

CDR3 loop: CASSQGGPMETQYF. In DNA form, the CDR3 reads TGTGCCAGCAGCCAGGGGGGGCCGATGGAGACCCAGTACTTC. The chain is built from TRBV11-2 and TRBJ2-5, with D perhaps given as TRBD1 or TRBD2 (7 bases each). Germline CDR1 SGHAT, CDR2 FQNNGV. The CDR3 loop spans 14 amino acids. V was shortened by 5 bases and J by 5 bases, with 15 bases between the two germline ends.

This chain links TRBV27 with TRBJ2-1; a weak D match, TRBD1 (6 bases). V was cut by 5 bases and J by 1 base, with 12 bases left in between. CDR3 length equals 15 residues. Germline V gene data show CDR1 as MNHEY and CDR2 as SMNVEV (reference sequence). The CDR3 DNA follows: TGTGCCAGCAGTGGACGGGACAAGTCCTACAATGAGCAGTTCTTC. Translated: CASSGRDKSYNEQFF.

Only one count was recorded for this clone. The V call is TRBV9, the J call TRBJ1-2, with D perhaps TRBD1 (6 bases). Trimming left V 0 bases short and J 7 bases short, with 10 bases between. This CDR3 comprises 13 residues. CDR1 SGDLS and CDR2 YYNGEE come from the germline V gene. In nucleotides, the CDR3 is TGTGCCAGCAGCGTAGAGGACAGAAGTGGCTACACCTTC. Protein: CASSVEDRSGYTF.

The J gene is TRBJ2-7, the V gene TRBV9; 7 bases map to TRBD1. The germline gives CDR1 SGDLS, CDR2 YYNGEE. Losses at the gene ends were 4 bases for V and 0 bases for J; bases not matched to a gene: 7. There are 15 residues in the CDR3. The CDR3 is CASSLGQLDSYEQYF. The CDR3 region has the DNA TGTGCCAGCAGCCTGGGACAGCTCGACTCCTACGAGCAGTACTTC.

This chain uses TRBV14 with TRBJ1-3, with no clear D. Germline CDR1 and CDR2: SGHDN and FVKESK. This CDR3 spans 18 amino acids. V was shortened by 1 base and J by 0 bases, with 16 bases between the two germline ends. The CDR3 DNA reads TGTGCCAGCAGCCAAGTATTCCCGGGTCTGAACTCTGGAAACACCATATATTTT. Its translation is CASSQVFPGLNSGNTIYF.

The rearrangement links TRBV6-4 to TRBJ1-1, with 7 nucleotides matching TRBD1. The CDR3 has 16 amino acids. Trimming at V came to 10 bases and at J to 0 bases, leaving 14 bases not matched to a gene. From germline, CDR1 is MRHNA and CDR2 SNTAGT. The CDR3 region is CAIQGDLTFLNTEAFF. Here the CDR3 DNA reads TGTGCCATCCAGGGGGACCTTACATTTCTGAACACTGAAGCTTTCTTT.

The chain is built from TRBV11-2 and TRBJ1-6; D remains ambiguous. This CDR3 comprises 15 residues. Per germline, CDR1 SGHAT and CDR2 FQNNGV. V was pared by 5 bases and J by 8 bases, with 16 bases between. The CDR3 region is CASSIQPGPYSPLHF. In DNA, the CDR3 is TGTGCCAGCAGCATACAACCGGGCCCTTATTCACCCCTCCACTTT.

The chain employs TRBV19 and TRBJ1-6; D perhaps matches TRBD1 (5 bases). Germline values: CDR1 LNHDA, CDR2 SQIVND (reference sequence). V was clipped by 7 bases and J by 6 bases, with 13 bases between them. This CDR3 comprises 14 residues. In DNA, the CDR3 is TGTGCCAGTACGTCCGGGACCGTTAATTCACCCCTCCACTTT. It yields the protein CASTSGTVNSPLHF.